A few counts support the clone carrying this TCR beta chain. Antigen: not known. Repertoires were generated with immunoSEQ multiplex PCR, while TCRdb's copy carries only in-frame clones and drops some. The table has 87,000 or so clones, roughly 84% seen once. The source of the sample is a study of Ad26.COV2.S vaccination and SARS-CoV-2 variants. The CDR3 has 17 residues. Unmatched junction bases numbered 10, after V lost 4 bases and J lost 6 bases. Germline-derived CDR1 and CDR2 are SGHKS and YYEKEE (reference sequence). Study-wide points: Considerable breadth of spike-specific CD8+ and CD4+ T cell responses has reportedly been documented following vaccination. Researchers reported similar non-spike TCR breadth in vaccine and placebo recipients. Total T cell responses, in the TCR breadth and depth analyses, may have been underestimated. Greater spike-specific TCR breadth was seen in vaccine recipients than in placebo recipients.

The material sequenced was peripheral blood, taken after recovery from COVID-19. The rearrangement links TRBV5-5 to TRBJ2-7, with TRBD2 matching over 16 bases. The receptor was isolated from a human donor who had recovered from COVID-19. The CDR3 loop reads CASSPGLAGGFNGEQYF. CDR3 DNA sequence: TGTGCCAGCAGCCCGGGACTAGCGGGAGGGTTTAATGGCGAGCAGTACTTC.